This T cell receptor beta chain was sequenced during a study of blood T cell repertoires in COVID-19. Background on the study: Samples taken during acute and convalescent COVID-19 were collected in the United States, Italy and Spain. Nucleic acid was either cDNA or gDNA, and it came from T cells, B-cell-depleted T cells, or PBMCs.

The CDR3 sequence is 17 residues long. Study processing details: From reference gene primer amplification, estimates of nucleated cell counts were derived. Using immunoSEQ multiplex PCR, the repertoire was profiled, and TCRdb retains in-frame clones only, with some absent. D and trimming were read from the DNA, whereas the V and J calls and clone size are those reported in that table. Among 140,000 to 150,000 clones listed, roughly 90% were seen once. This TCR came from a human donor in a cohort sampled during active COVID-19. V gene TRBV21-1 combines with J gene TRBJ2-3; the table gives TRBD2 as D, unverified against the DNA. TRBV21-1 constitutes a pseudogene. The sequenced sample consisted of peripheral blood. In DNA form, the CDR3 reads TGTGCCAGCGCCCGGCCTGGGCTAGCGGCAAGCACAGATACGCAGTATTTT. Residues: CASARPGLAASTDTQYF.